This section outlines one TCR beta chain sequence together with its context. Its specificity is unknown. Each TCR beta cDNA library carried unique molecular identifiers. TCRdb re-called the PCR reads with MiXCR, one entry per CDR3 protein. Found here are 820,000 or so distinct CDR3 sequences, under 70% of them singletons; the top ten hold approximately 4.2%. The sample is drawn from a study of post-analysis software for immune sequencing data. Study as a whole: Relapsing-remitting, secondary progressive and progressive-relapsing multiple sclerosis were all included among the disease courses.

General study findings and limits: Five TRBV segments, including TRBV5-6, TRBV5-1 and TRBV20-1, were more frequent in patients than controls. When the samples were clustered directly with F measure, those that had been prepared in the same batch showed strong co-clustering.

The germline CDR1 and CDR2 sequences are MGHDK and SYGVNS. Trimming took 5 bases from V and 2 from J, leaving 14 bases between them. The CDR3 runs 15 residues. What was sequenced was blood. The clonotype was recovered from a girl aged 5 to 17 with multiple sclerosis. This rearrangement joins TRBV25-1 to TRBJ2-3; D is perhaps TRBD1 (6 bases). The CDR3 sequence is CASSSTGRFTDTQYF. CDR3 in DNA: TGTGCCAGCAGTTCAACAGGGCGCTTCACAGATACGCAGTATTTT.